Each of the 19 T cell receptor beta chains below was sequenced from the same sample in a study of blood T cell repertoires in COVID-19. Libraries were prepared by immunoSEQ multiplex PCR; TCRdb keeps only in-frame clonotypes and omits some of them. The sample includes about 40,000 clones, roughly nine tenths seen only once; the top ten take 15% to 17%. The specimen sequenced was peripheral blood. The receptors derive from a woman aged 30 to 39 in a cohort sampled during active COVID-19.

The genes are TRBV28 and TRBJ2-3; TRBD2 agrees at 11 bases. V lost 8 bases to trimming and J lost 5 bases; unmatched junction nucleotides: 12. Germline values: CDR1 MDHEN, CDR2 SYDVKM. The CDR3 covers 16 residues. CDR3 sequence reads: CASGVLSGRAIDTQYF. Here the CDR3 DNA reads TGTGCCAGCGGGGTCCTTAGCGGGAGGGCCATAGATACGCAGTATTTT.

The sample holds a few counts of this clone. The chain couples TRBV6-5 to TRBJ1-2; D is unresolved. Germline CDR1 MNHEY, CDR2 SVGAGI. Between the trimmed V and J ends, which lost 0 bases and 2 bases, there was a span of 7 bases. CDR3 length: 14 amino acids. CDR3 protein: CASSYSHSNYGYTF. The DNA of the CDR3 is TGTGCCAGCAGTTACTCGCACAGCAACTATGGCTACACCTTC.

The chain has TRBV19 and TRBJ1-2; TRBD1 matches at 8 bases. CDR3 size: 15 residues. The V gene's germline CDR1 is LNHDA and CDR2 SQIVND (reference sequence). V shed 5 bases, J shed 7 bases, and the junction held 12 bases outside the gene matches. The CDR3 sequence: CASSGSKDRAGGYTF. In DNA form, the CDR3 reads TGTGCCAGTAGTGGTTCAAAGGACAGGGCGGGTGGCTACACCTTC.

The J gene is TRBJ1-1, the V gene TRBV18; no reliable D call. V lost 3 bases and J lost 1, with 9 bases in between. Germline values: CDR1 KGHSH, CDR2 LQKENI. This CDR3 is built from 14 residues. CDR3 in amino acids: CASSPRPANTEAFF. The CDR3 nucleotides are TGTGCCAGCTCACCCAGGCCGGCGAACACTGAAGCTTTCTTT.

CDR3 sequence: CASSGEAGNEQFF. CDR3 nucleotide sequence: TGTGCCAGCAGCGGGGAGGCGGGCAATGAGCAGTTCTTC. The chain has TRBV5-6 and TRBJ2-1; weak D call: TRBD2 (6 bases). This CDR3 spans 13 amino acids. Germline V gene data show CDR1 as SGHDT and CDR2 as YYEEEE. The ends were cut back, 4 bases at V and 6 bases at J, with 11 bases in the middle.

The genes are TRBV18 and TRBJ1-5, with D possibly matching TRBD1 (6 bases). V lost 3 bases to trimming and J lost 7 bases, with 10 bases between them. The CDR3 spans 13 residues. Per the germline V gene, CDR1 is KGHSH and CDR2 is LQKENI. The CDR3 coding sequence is TGTGCCAGCTCACCGGGGGGGGGCCAGCCCCAGCATTTT. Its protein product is CASSPGGGQPQHF. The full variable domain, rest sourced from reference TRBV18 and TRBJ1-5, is NAGVMQNPRHLVRRRGQEARLRCSPMKGHSHVYWYRQLPEEGLKFMVYLQKENIIDESGMPKERFSAEFPKEGPSILRIQQVVRGDSAAYFCASSPGGGQPQHFGDGTRLSIL.

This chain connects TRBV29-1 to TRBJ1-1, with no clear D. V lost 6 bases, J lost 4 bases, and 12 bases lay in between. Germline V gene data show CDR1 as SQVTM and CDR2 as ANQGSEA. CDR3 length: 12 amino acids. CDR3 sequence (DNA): TGCAGCGTCGAGGAGGGTGGCACTGAAGCTTTCTTT. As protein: CSVEEGGTEAFF.

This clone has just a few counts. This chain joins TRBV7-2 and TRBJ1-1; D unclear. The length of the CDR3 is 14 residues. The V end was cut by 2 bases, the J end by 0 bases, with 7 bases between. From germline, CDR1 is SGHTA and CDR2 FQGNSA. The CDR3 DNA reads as TGTGCCAGCAGCTTACGGAGCTTGAACACTGAAGCTTTCTTT. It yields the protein CASSLRSLNTEAFF.

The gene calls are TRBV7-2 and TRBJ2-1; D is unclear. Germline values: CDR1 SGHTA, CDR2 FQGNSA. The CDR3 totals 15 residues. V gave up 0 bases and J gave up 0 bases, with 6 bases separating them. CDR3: CASSLAGLSYNEQFF. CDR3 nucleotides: TGTGCCAGCAGCTTAGCGGGCCTCTCCTACAATGAGCAGTTCTTC.

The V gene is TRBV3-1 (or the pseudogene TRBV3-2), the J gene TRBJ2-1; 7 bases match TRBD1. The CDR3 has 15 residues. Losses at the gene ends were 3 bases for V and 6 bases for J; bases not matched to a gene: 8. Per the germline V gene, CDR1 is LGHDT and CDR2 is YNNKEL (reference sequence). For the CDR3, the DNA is TGTGCCAGCAGCCAGATGACAGGGTACGGCAATGAGCAGTTCTTC. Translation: CASSQMTGYGNEQFF.

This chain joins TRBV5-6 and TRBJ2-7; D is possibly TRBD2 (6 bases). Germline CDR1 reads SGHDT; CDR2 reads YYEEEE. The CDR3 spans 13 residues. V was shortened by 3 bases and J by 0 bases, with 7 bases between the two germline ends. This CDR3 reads CASSWGVSYEQYF. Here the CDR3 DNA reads TGTGCCAGCAGCTGGGGGGTCTCCTACGAGCAGTACTTC.

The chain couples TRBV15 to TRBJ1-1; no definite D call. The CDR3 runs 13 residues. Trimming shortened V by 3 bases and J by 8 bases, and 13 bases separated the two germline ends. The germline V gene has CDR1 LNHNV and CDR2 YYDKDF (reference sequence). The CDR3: CATSSPPLGEAFF. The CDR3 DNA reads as TGTGCCACCAGCAGCCCCCCCCTCGGGGAAGCTTTCTTT.

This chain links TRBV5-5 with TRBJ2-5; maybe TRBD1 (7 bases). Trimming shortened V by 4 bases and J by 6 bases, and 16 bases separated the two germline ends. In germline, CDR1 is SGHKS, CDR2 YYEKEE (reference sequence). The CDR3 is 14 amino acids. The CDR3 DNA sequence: TGTGCCAGCAGCCTGGATCCAGGGGGGAAGACCCAGTACTTC. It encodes CASSLDPGGKTQYF.

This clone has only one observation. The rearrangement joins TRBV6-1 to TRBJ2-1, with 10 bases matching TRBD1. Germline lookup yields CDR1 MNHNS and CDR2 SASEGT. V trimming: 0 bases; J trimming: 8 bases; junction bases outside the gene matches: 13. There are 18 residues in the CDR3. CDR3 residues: CASSEAHGPGQGLYEQFF. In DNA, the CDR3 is TGTGCCAGCAGTGAAGCGCACGGCCCGGGACAGGGGCTCTATGAGCAGTTCTTC.

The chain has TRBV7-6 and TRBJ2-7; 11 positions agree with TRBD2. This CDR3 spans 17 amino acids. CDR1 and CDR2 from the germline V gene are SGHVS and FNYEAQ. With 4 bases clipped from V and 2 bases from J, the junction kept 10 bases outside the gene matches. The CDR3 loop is CASSSALSGRAAYEQYF. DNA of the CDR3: TGTGCCAGCAGCTCAGCCCTTAGCGGGAGGGCTGCCTACGAGCAGTACTTC.

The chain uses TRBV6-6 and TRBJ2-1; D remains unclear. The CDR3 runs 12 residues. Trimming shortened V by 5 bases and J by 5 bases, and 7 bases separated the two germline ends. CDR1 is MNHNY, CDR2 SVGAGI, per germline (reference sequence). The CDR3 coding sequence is TGTGCCAGCAGTGGCCCCAACAATGAGCAGTTCTTC. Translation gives CASSGPNNEQFF.

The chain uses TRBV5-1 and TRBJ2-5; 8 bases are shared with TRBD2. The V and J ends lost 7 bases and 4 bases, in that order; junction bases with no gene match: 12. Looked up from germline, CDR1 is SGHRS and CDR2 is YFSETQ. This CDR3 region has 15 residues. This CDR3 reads CASLREGRAGETQYF. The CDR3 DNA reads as TGCGCCAGCCTCCGGGAGGGCCGCGCGGGAGAGACCCAGTACTTC.

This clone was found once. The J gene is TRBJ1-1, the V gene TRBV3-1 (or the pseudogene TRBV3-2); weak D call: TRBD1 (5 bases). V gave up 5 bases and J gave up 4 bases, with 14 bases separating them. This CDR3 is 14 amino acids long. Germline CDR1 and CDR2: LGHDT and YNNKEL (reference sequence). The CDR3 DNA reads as TGTGCCAGCAGCGGACTAGGGGCGAGCACTGAAGCTTTCTTT. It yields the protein CASSGLGASTEAFF.

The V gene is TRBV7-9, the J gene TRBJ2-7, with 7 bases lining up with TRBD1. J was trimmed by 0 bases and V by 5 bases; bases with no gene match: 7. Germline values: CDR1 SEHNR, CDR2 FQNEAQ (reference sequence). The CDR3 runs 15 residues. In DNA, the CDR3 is TGTGCCAGCAGCCTCACCGGGACAGACTCCTACGAGCAGTACTTC. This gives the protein CASSLTGTDSYEQYF.